This T cell receptor beta chain was documented in a study of human T cells and chemical hapten exposure. Findings and limits, study-wide: After DPC sensitization, TCRs above 1 in 1000 frequency showed no change. PT1 expanded TCR counts correlated positively with patch test score.

This clonotype was counted between two and nine times. Its antigen is unidentified. In the original processing: Sampled TCR counts reached a median of about 90,000 per sample, with values ranging from about 20,000 to 700,000. TCRdb recomputed calls from the RACE reads with MiXCR, one row per CDR3 protein. V and J calls and clone size were set by TCRdb, not the authors. The sample holds about 80,000 distinct CDR3 sequences, roughly 15% seen once. Time point reported: pre-sensitization, week 0. The treatment here: therapeutic diphenylcyclopropenone sensitization with weekly scalp DPC. Germline-derived CDR1 and CDR2 are SGHKS and YYEKEE (reference sequence). Trimming removed 4 bases at V and 2 bases at J, with 4 bases between. This CDR3 has 13 amino acids.

This chain connects TRBV5-5 to TRBJ2-6; D call uncertain. This receptor was identified in a woman aged 45-60 years with alopecia areata. Some clones in this sample may be carry-over from other donors' samples. The sequencing here drew on whole blood, taken in connection with sensitization to the hapten diphenylcyclopropenone (DPC). The DNA of the CDR3 is TGTGCCAGCAGCCCCCCTGGGGCCAACGTCCTGACTTTC. Protein sequence: CASSPPGANVLTF.